Listed below are T cell receptor beta chains from one sample, sequenced in a study of blood T cells in healthy people across ages. Via MiXCR, TCRdb re-called the 5' RACE reads, giving one row per CDR3 protein. Of about 780,000 distinct CDR3 sequences in the sample, more than 35% are singletons; the top ten hold around 18%. The material sequenced was blood. All receptors come from an elderly man in good health. The CDR3 runs from the conserved cysteine through the conserved F or W. A D gene is named only where the DNA matches it firmly. Expanded clones are given a class, and other clones once, few, many or no size at all.

CDR3 DNA: TGTGCCAGCAGTAGACTAGCGGTAGGGCCTGAAGATACGCAGTATTTT
CDR3 protein: CASSRLAVGPEDTQYF
J gene: TRBJ2-3
V gene: TRBV6-1
CDR3 length: 16
D gene: TRBD2
clone size: -

CDR3 DNA: TGTGCCAGCAGCTTAGAGGCTACCGGAGAGACCCAGTACTTC
CDR3 protein: CASSLEATGETQYF
J gene: TRBJ2-5
V gene: TRBV7-9
CDR3 length: 14
D gene: -
clone size: many

CDR3 DNA: TGCGCCAGCAAAGCGGGAGATTTTTACAATGAGCAGTTCTTC
CDR3 protein: CASKAGDFYNEQFF
J gene: TRBJ2-1
V gene: TRBV5-1
CDR3 length: 14
D gene: TRBD2
clone size: few

CDR3 DNA: TGTGCCAGCAGCCCCGCGAGCGGGAGGATCGATGAGCAGTTCTTC
CDR3 protein: CASSPASGRIDEQFF
J gene: TRBJ2-1
V gene: TRBV6-6
CDR3 length: 15
D gene: TRBD2
clone size: -

CDR3 DNA: TGTGCCAGCATTCAAGACGGGGGGGGGAAGCAGTACTTC
CDR3 protein: CASIQDGGGKQYF
J gene: TRBJ2-7
V gene: TRBV7-2
CDR3 length: 13
D gene: TRBD2
clone size: few

CDR3 DNA: TGCAGCGTTAATGACAGGTCCAAAAACATCCAGTACTTC
CDR3 protein: CSVNDRSKNIQYF
J gene: TRBJ2-7
V gene: TRBV29-1
CDR3 length: 13
D gene: -
clone size: -

CDR3 DNA: TGTGCCAGCGCATCCCTAAATGAGCAGTTCTTC
CDR3 protein: CASASLNEQFF
J gene: TRBJ2-1
V gene: TRBV6-1
CDR3 length: 11
D gene: -
clone size: few

CDR3 DNA: TGTGCCAGCAGCCATGGGACAGGGGTGGGCGACACTGAAGCTTTCTTT
CDR3 protein: CASSHGTGVGDTEAFF
J gene: TRBJ1-1
V gene: TRBV7-9
CDR3 length: 16
D gene: TRBD1
clone size: -

CDR3 DNA: TGTGCCAGCAGTTTAACACCAGGCGGTGGGGCCAACGTCCTGACTTTC
CDR3 protein: CASSLTPGGGANVLTF
J gene: TRBJ2-6
V gene: TRBV27
CDR3 length: 16
D gene: -
clone size: -

CDR3 DNA: TGCAGCGTTAGGTCAGCTCAAGAGACCCAGTTCTTC
CDR3 protein: CSVRSAQETQFF
J gene: TRBJ2-1
V gene: TRBV29-1
CDR3 length: 12
D gene: -
clone size: -

CDR3 DNA: TGTGCCAGCAGTTCAAACGGGGGGAGATGGCCCCCGAACACTGAAGCTTTCTTT
CDR3 protein: CASSSNGGRWPPNTEAFF
J gene: TRBJ1-1
V gene: TRBV12-3/TRBV12-4
CDR3 length: 18
D gene: -
clone size: -

CDR3 DNA: TGTGCCGCCAGTGATCCCCGGGACTACACAGATACGCAGTATTTT
CDR3 protein: CAASDPRDYTDTQYF
J gene: TRBJ2-3
V gene: TRBV24-1
CDR3 length: 15
D gene: TRBD2
clone size: -

CDR3 DNA: TGCAGCGTCGCCTTGGGACAGGGGGCTTACATTCAGTACTTC
CDR3 protein: CSVALGQGAYIQYF
J gene: TRBJ2-4
V gene: TRBV29-1
CDR3 length: 14
D gene: TRBD1
clone size: -

CDR3 DNA: TGTGCCAGCAGCCCTTGGGGGATGTCTGGGGCCAACGTCCTGACTTTC
CDR3 protein: CASSPWGMSGANVLTF
J gene: TRBJ2-6
V gene: TRBV5-6
CDR3 length: 16
D gene: -
clone size: -

CDR3 DNA: TGCAGTGCTCTGGACACTGGACAGGGAGTCCCCTACGAGCAGTACTTC
CDR3 protein: CSALDTGQGVPYEQYF
J gene: TRBJ2-7
V gene: TRBV20-1
CDR3 length: 16
D gene: TRBD1
clone size: -

CDR3 DNA: TGCAGTGCGAAGACACCCAGGGCCACCTACGAGCAGTACTTC
CDR3 protein: CSAKTPRATYEQYF
J gene: TRBJ2-7
V gene: TRBV20-1
CDR3 length: 14
D gene: -
clone size: many

CDR3 DNA: TGTGCCAGCAATTTGTCTCCTAGCTCCTACAATGAGCAGTTCTTC
CDR3 protein: CASNLSPSSYNEQFF
J gene: TRBJ2-1
V gene: TRBV12-3/TRBV12-4
CDR3 length: 15
D gene: -
clone size: -

CDR3 DNA: TGTGCCAGCAGTTTCCTAGCGGGAGGGCGGAGTGAGCAGTTCTTC
CDR3 protein: CASSFLAGGRSEQFF
J gene: TRBJ2-1
V gene: TRBV28
CDR3 length: 15
D gene: TRBD2
clone size: -

CDR3 DNA: TGCAGTGCTAGAGATTGGGATGGGGATGGCTACACCTTC
CDR3 protein: CSARDWDGDGYTF
J gene: TRBJ1-2
V gene: TRBV20-1
CDR3 length: 13
D gene: -
clone size: few

CDR3 DNA: TGCAGTGCTAGAGATCAGCAAGAGACCCAGTACTTC
CDR3 protein: CSARDQQETQYF
J gene: TRBJ2-5
V gene: TRBV20-1
CDR3 length: 12
D gene: -
clone size: -

CDR3 DNA: TGTGCCATCAGTACCGACGGAGCAGATACGCAGTATTTT
CDR3 protein: CAISTDGADTQYF
J gene: TRBJ2-3
V gene: TRBV10-3
CDR3 length: 13
D gene: -
clone size: many

CDR3 DNA: TGCGCCAGCAGCCCCCTTGGGGAGGGCGAGCAGTACTTC
CDR3 protein: CASSPLGEGEQYF
J gene: TRBJ2-7
V gene: TRBV5-1
CDR3 length: 13
D gene: TRBD2
clone size: -

CDR3 DNA: TGTGCCAGCAGCGGGACGTTAGATTCACCCCTCCACTTT
CDR3 protein: CASSGTLDSPLHF
J gene: TRBJ1-6
V gene: TRBV2
CDR3 length: 13
D gene: -
clone size: few

CDR3 DNA: TGTGCCAGCAGTTTGAGTCCCAGTTTGGATACGCAGTATTTT
CDR3 protein: CASSLSPSLDTQYF
J gene: TRBJ2-3
V gene: TRBV5-6
CDR3 length: 14
D gene: -
clone size: few

CDR3 DNA: TGTGCCAGCAGTTATCCGAGGGACAGGGTGAACACCGGGGAGCTGTTTTTT
CDR3 protein: CASSYPRDRVNTGELFF
J gene: TRBJ2-2
V gene: TRBV6-2/TRBV6-3
CDR3 length: 17
D gene: TRBD1
clone size: -

CDR3 DNA: TGCAGCGTGACAGGCCCGGCCCCTAATGAGCAGTTCTTC
CDR3 protein: CSVTGPAPNEQFF
J gene: TRBJ2-1
V gene: TRBV29-1
CDR3 length: 13
D gene: -
clone size: -

CDR3 DNA: TGTACCAGCTCACCTTCGTTGGGCTCCTACGAGCAGTACTTC
CDR3 protein: CTSSPSLGSYEQYF
J gene: TRBJ2-7
V gene: TRBV18
CDR3 length: 14
D gene: -
clone size: -

CDR3 DNA: TGTGCCAGCAATCTAGCGGGAACCGGGGAGCTGTTTTTT
CDR3 protein: CASNLAGTGELFF
J gene: TRBJ2-2
V gene: TRBV28
CDR3 length: 13
D gene: TRBD2
clone size: once

CDR3 DNA: TGTGCCAGCAGTCGGTGGGGGGACACAGATACGCAGTATTTT
CDR3 protein: CASSRWGDTDTQYF
J gene: TRBJ2-3
V gene: TRBV14
CDR3 length: 14
D gene: -
clone size: few

CDR3 DNA: TGTGCCAGCAGCGGCCGACAGGGTACAGATACGCAGTATTTT
CDR3 protein: CASSGRQGTDTQYF
J gene: TRBJ2-3
V gene: TRBV9
CDR3 length: 14
D gene: TRBD1
clone size: few

CDR3 DNA: TGTGCCAGCAGCTGGACTAGCGGGAGATCCTACAATGAGCAGTTCTTC
CDR3 protein: CASSWTSGRSYNEQFF
J gene: TRBJ2-1
V gene: TRBV7-2
CDR3 length: 16
D gene: TRBD2
clone size: few

CDR3 DNA: TGTGCCAGCAGTGTACAGGTTAATCAGCCCCAGCATTTT
CDR3 protein: CASSVQVNQPQHF
J gene: TRBJ1-5
V gene: TRBV6-1
CDR3 length: 13
D gene: -
clone size: -

CDR3 DNA: TGCGCCAGCAGCCAGTCTCCCCCGGCGTTAGCGGGAGGGGGCAATGAGCAGTACTTC
CDR3 protein: CASSQSPPALAGGGNEQYF
J gene: TRBJ2-7
V gene: TRBV4-3
CDR3 length: 19
D gene: TRBD2
clone size: few

CDR3 DNA: TGCAGCGTTGCTGCCGGCAGGGGCCCCTACGAGCAGTACTTC
CDR3 protein: CSVAAGRGPYEQYF
J gene: TRBJ2-7
V gene: TRBV29-1
CDR3 length: 14
D gene: -
clone size: -

CDR3 DNA: TGTGCCAGCATGGGGACAGGACTAGCGGGAGGGAGCTACAATGAGCAGTACTTC
CDR3 protein: CASMGTGLAGGSYNEQYF
J gene: TRBJ2-7
V gene: TRBV27
CDR3 length: 18
D gene: TRBD2
clone size: few

CDR3 DNA: TGTGCCAGCAGCGTAGGTCCAAAGGGCAATCAGCCCCAGCATTTT
CDR3 protein: CASSVGPKGNQPQHF
J gene: TRBJ1-5
V gene: TRBV9
CDR3 length: 15
D gene: -
clone size: -

CDR3 DNA: TGTGCCAGCAGCTTAGCGCGACGGGAAAAGCAGTACTTC
CDR3 protein: CASSLARREKQYF
J gene: TRBJ2-7
V gene: TRBV7-2
CDR3 length: 13
D gene: -
clone size: -

CDR3 DNA: TGCGCCAGCAGCACTGGGACAACAGAGTACCAAGAGACCCAGTACTTC
CDR3 protein: CASSTGTTEYQETQYF
J gene: TRBJ2-5
V gene: TRBV4-3
CDR3 length: 16
D gene: -
clone size: -

CDR3 DNA: TGTGCCAGCAGCCAGCGTGGGGAAGAGACCCAGTACTTC
CDR3 protein: CASSQRGEETQYF
J gene: TRBJ2-5
V gene: TRBV3-1
CDR3 length: 13
D gene: -
clone size: -

CDR3 DNA: TGTGCCAGCAGCTTAGTGGGACTAGCGGGAGGCCACAATGAGCAGTTCTTC
CDR3 protein: CASSLVGLAGGHNEQFF
J gene: TRBJ2-1
V gene: TRBV7-6
CDR3 length: 17
D gene: TRBD2
clone size: -

CDR3 DNA: TGCGCCAGCAGCTTGAGAACTGGCGGGATCTACGAGCAGTACTTC
CDR3 protein: CASSLRTGGIYEQYF
J gene: TRBJ2-7
V gene: TRBV5-1
CDR3 length: 15
D gene: -
clone size: -

CDR3 DNA: TGCAGCGGCGGACTAGCGGGAGATGAGCGGTTCTTC
CDR3 protein: CSGGLAGDERFF
J gene: TRBJ2-1
V gene: TRBV29-1
CDR3 length: 12
D gene: TRBD2
clone size: -

CDR3 DNA: TGCAGCGCTGAGAAGGACAGCTACGAGCAGTACTTC
CDR3 protein: CSAEKDSYEQYF
J gene: TRBJ2-7
V gene: TRBV29-1
CDR3 length: 12
D gene: -
clone size: -

CDR3 DNA: TGTGCCAGCAGTTCACTAGCGGGAGAGGACGAGCAGTACTTC
CDR3 protein: CASSSLAGEDEQYF
J gene: TRBJ2-7
V gene: TRBV28
CDR3 length: 14
D gene: TRBD2
clone size: -

CDR3 DNA: TGCAGTGCTTCGATTAGCGGGAGCTCCTACGAGCAGTACTTC
CDR3 protein: CSASISGSSYEQYF
J gene: TRBJ2-7
V gene: TRBV20-1
CDR3 length: 14
D gene: TRBD2
clone size: -

CDR3 DNA: TGCAGTGCTAGAGAGGGCAGGGACTACGAGCAGTACTTC
CDR3 protein: CSAREGRDYEQYF
J gene: TRBJ2-7
V gene: TRBV20-1
CDR3 length: 13
D gene: -
clone size: many

CDR3 DNA: TGTACCATCAGCCGAGGACCGGGGACCTCTATCTGGGGCACAGATACGCAGTATTTT
CDR3 protein: CTISRGPGTSIWGTDTQYF
J gene: TRBJ2-3
V gene: TRBV10-3
CDR3 length: 19
D gene: -
clone size: once

CDR3 DNA: TGTGCCAGCAGCCAAGCTGGGACTAGCGGGGTGGGGACCCAGTACTTC
CDR3 protein: CASSQAGTSGVGTQYF
J gene: TRBJ2-5
V gene: TRBV4-2
CDR3 length: 16
D gene: TRBD2
clone size: few

CDR3 DNA: TGTGCCAGCAGCAAAGACTGCCTTCTATACACAGATACGCAGTATTTT
CDR3 protein: CASSKDCLLYTDTQYF
J gene: TRBJ2-3
V gene: TRBV21-1
CDR3 length: 16
D gene: -
clone size: -

CDR3 DNA: TGCGCCAGCAGCCAAGATACCGTGCTAGGGAGTTGGACAGATACGCAGTATTTT
CDR3 protein: CASSQDTVLGSWTDTQYF
J gene: TRBJ2-3
V gene: TRBV4-1
CDR3 length: 18
D gene: -
clone size: few

CDR3 DNA: TGTGCCAGCAGCTTAGGAGGGACCGATGGCTACACCTTC
CDR3 protein: CASSLGGTDGYTF
J gene: TRBJ1-2
V gene: TRBV7-9
CDR3 length: 13
D gene: -
clone size: -

CDR3 DNA: TGTGCCACCAGCACCGCTGGGGGGCCGAATCTAGGAGATACGCAGTATTTT
CDR3 protein: CATSTAGGPNLGDTQYF
J gene: TRBJ2-3
V gene: TRBV24-1
CDR3 length: 17
D gene: -
clone size: few

CDR3 DNA: TGTGCCAGCAGCTTGGATGGGGGAGAGTCCTACAATGAGCAGTTCTTC
CDR3 protein: CASSLDGGESYNEQFF
J gene: TRBJ2-1
V gene: TRBV7-2
CDR3 length: 16
D gene: -
clone size: -

CDR3 DNA: TGTGCCAGCAGCGGGGGACTAGCGGGAGGGTTTGAGACCCAGTACTTC
CDR3 protein: CASSGGLAGGFETQYF
J gene: TRBJ2-5
V gene: TRBV9
CDR3 length: 16
D gene: TRBD2
clone size: few

CDR3 DNA: TGTGCCAGCAGGTCGGGTTTTAATAATTCACCCCTCCACTTT
CDR3 protein: CASRSGFNNSPLHF
J gene: TRBJ1-6
V gene: TRBV12-3/TRBV12-4
CDR3 length: 14
D gene: -
clone size: few